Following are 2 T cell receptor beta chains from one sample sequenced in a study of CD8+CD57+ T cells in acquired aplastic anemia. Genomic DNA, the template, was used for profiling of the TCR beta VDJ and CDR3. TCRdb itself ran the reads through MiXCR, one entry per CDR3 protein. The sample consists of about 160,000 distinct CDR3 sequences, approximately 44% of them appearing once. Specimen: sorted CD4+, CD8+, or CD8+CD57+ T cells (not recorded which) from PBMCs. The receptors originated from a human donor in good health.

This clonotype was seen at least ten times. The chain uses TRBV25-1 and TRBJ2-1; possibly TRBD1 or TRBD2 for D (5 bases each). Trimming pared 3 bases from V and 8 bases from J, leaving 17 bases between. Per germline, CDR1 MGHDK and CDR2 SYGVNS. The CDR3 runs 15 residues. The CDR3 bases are TGTGCCAGCAGTGAGTCTGGTGGGGCGGGCGATGAGCAGTTCTTC. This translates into CASSESGGAGDEQFF. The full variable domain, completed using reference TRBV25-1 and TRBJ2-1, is EADIYQTPRYLVIGTGKKITLECSQTMGHDKMYWYQQDPGMELHLIHYSYGVNSTEKGDLSSESTVSRIRTEHFPLTLESARPSHTSQYLCASSESGGAGDEQFFGPGTRLTVL.

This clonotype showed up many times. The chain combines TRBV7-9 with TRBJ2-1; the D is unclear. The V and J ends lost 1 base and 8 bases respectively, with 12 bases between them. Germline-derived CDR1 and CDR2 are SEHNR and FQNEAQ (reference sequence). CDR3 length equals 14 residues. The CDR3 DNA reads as TGTGCCAGCAGCTTAGGATTGGCGGTGGATGAGCAGTTCTTC. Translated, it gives CASSLGLAVDEQFF.